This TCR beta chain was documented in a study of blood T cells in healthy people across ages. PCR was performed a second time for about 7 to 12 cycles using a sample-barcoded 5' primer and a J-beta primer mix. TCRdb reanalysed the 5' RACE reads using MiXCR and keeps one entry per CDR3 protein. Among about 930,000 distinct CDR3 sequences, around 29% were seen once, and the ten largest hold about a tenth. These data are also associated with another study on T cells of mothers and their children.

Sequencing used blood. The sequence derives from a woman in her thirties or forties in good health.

CDR3 nucleotides: TGTGCCAGCAGTGAAAAATGGGGGCGAAACGCGAACACCGGGGAGCTGTTTTTT. This translates into CASSEKWGRNANTGELFF. The rearrangement uses TRBV6-1 and TRBJ2-2; maybe TRBD1 (6 bases). The length of the CDR3 is 18 residues. The V gene lost 2 bases and the J gene lost 0 bases, with 16 bases spanning the gap. Germline V gene lookup returns CDR1 MNHNS and CDR2 SASEGT.